This TCR beta chain derives from a study of T-cell memory formation after mild COVID-19. Overall study context: The TCR clusters were mostly specific to one donor.

Study-wide results and limits: In pre-infection memory, a portion of responding clones appeared, which suggested that cross-reactive memory joined. Of the contracting clones, CD4+ ones lay mainly in CM and EM, and CD8+ ones in EMRA.

Germline V gene lookup returns CDR1 MNHEY and CDR2 SMNVEV (reference sequence). V was trimmed by 6 bases and J by 8 bases, leaving 16 bases between them. The length of the CDR3 is 13 residues. This clonotype was detected only a few times. No antigen is known for it. UMIs and sample barcodes were carried by the TCR alpha and TCR beta cDNA libraries that 5'RACE produced using constant-segment primers. TCRdb called the 5' RACE reads again in MiXCR, with one record for every CDR3 protein. The sample contains hundreds of thousands of distinct CDR3 sequences, 15% to 20% of which appear only once. The TCR originated in a young man who had mild COVID-19 (a few samples of this study predate the infection). Cell type and time point are not known. The genes are TRBV27 and TRBJ1-2, with D perhaps TRBD1 (5 bases). The material sequenced was PBMCs or a T cell subset sorted from them (not recorded which). CDR3 nucleotides: TGTGCCAGCAGCCCTCGGGGGTTGTACGGCTACACCTTC. It codes for CASSPRGLYGYTF.